Detailed here is one TCR beta chain. As yet, its antigen is unknown. This record comes from a study of T cell responses to AZD1222 COVID-19 vaccine. Study-level points and caveats: The donors showed a predominance of white British ancestry and of females, with possible underestimation of clonal diversity. Vaccine-associated CD4 TCRs ranged over spike, dominating at 160-218 and 743-854. The number of AZD1222 recipients seropositive at baseline was only five to seven. Repertoire sampling occurred only after the peak T cell response.

Trimming shortened V by 4 bases and J by 6 bases, and 7 bases separated the two germline ends. Per the germline V gene, CDR1 is WNHNN and CDR2 is SYGVQD (reference sequence). This CDR3 region has 13 residues. Measured with immunoSEQ multiplex PCR; TCRdb has only the in-frame clones, and not every one. The table includes about 120,000 clones, 88% detected once. The sequencing here drew on peripheral blood, taken on day 0 of AZD1222 vaccination. This chain connects TRBV10-1 to TRBJ1-6, with D unresolved. The clonotype comes from an adult in good health. CDR3 loop: CASSGGFNSPLHF. The CDR3 DNA reads as TGCGCCAGCAGTGGGGGATTTAATTCACCCCTCCACTTT.